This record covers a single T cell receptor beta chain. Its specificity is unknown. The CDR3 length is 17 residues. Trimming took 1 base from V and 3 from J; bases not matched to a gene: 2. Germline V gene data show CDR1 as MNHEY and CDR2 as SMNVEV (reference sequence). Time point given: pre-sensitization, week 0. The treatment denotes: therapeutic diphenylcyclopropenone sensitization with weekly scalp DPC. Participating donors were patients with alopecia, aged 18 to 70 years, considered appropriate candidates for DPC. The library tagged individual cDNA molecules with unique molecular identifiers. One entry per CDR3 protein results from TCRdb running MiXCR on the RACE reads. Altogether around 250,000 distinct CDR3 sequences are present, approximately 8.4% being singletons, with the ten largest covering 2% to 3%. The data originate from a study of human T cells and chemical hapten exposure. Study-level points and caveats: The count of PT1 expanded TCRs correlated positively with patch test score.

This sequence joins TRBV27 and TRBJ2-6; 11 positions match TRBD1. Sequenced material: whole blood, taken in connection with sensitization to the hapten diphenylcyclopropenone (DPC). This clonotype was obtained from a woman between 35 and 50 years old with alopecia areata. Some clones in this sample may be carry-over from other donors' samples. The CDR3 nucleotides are TGTGCCAGCAGTTTATGGACAGGGGGCCATGGGGCCAACGTCCTGACTTTC. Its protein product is CASSLWTGGHGANVLTF.